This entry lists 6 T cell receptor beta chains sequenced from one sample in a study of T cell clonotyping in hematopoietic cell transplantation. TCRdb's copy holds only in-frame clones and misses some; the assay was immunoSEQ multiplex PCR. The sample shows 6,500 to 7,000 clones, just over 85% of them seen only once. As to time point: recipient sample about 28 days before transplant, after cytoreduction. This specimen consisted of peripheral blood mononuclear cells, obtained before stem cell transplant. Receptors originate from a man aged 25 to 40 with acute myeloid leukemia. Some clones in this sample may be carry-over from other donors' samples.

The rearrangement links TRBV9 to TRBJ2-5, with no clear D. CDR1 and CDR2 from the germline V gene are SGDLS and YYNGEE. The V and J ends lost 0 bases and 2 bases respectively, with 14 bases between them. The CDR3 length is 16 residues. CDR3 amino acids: CASSVGNSLGQETQYF. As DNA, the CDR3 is TGTGCCAGCAGCGTAGGCAACAGCTTGGGGCAAGAGACCCAGTACTTC.

The DNA of the CDR3 is TGCGCCAGCAGCCAAGAAAAGGATCTCTACAATCAGCCCCAGCATTTT. Encoded protein: CASSQEKDLYNQPQHF. The genes are TRBV4-3 and TRBJ1-5; D is unclear. The CDR3 has 16 amino acids. Germline CDR1 is LGHNA and CDR2 is YSLEER. V gave up 0 bases and J gave up 3 bases, with 12 bases separating them.

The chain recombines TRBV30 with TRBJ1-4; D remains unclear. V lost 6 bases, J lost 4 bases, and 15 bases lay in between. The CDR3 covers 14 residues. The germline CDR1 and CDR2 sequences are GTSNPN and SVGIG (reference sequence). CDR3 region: CACPGRGGNEKLFF. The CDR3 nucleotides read TGTGCCTGCCCCGGACGGGGAGGTAATGAAAAACTGTTTTTT.

The CDR3, as DNA: TGTGCCAGCAGCTTGGGGCTAGCGGGTTCGGTGGGGAGCACAGATACGCAGTATTTT. It encodes CASSLGLAGSVGSTDTQYF. This chain links TRBV5-8 with TRBJ2-3; 8 nucleotides agree with TRBD2. The CDR3 loop spans 19 amino acids. The ends lost 0 bases at V and 0 bases at J; junction bases unmatched: 12. Per the germline V gene, CDR1 is SGHTS and CDR2 is YDEGEE.

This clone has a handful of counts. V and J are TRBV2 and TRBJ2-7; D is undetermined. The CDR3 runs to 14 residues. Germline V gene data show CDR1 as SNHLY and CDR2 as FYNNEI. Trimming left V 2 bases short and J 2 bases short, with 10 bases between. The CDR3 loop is CASSEWPNAYEQYF. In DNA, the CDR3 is TGTGCCAGCAGTGAATGGCCGAACGCCTACGAGCAGTACTTC.

CDR3 coding DNA: TGTGCCAGCAGCAAATGGGAATCTAGCACAGATACGCAGTATTTT. It encodes CASSKWESSTDTQYF. The V gene is TRBV21-1, the J gene TRBJ2-3. TRBV21-1 is deemed a pseudogene. There are 15 residues in the CDR3.